The next 11 T cell receptor beta chains were all read from a single sample in a study of metastatic and nonmetastatic thyroid tumors. No patient received treatment before thyroid surgery. TCRdb re-clonotyped the PCR reads via MiXCR. Altogether 35,000 to 50,000 clones are present, 4% to 5% being singletons, with the ten largest covering around a tenth. Input material: blood. The receptors were gathered from a female donor with papillary thyroid cancer or a benign thyroid nodule (not recorded which). Some clones in this sample may be carry-over from other donors' samples.

This clone showed up many times. A much larger clone differs from this one at a single base, so this may be a read error. The chain links TRBV2 to TRBJ2-5; 7 nucleotides align to TRBD1. The CDR3 contains 13 residues. Germline CDR1 and CDR2: SNHLY and FYNNEI. The CDR3: CASSQDQGETRYF. The CDR3 nucleotides read TGTGCCAGCAGTCAAGACCAGGGGGAGACCCGGTACTTC.

This clone was detected many times. CDR3 residues: CASSLNPWLGSKNIQYF. The CDR3 DNA reads TGTGCCAGCAGCTTAAACCCGTGGCTGGGATCCAAAAACATTCAGTACTTC. The chain carries TRBV7-9 and TRBJ2-4; D gene unclear. The V gene lost 2 bases and the J gene lost 2 bases, with 16 bases spanning the gap. Germline assignment: CDR1 SEHNR and CDR2 FQNEAQ (reference sequence). The CDR3 consists of 17 residues.

This clone appeared many times. The V call is TRBV30, the J call TRBJ2-7; 8 bases match TRBD1. Unmatched junction bases numbered 3, after V lost 5 bases and J lost 0 bases. There are 13 residues in the CDR3. Per the germline V gene, CDR1 is GTSNPN and CDR2 is SVGIG (reference sequence). This CDR3 reads CAWRQGSSYEQYF. CDR3 in DNA: TGTGCCTGGCGACAGGGGAGCTCCTACGAGCAGTACTTC. Full variable domain (rest looked up from reference TRBV30 and TRBJ2-7): SQTIHQWPATLVQPVGSPLSLECTVEGTSNPNLYWYRQAAGRGLQLLFYSVGIGQISSEVPQNLSASRPQDRQFILSSKKLLLSDSGFYLCAWRQGSSYEQYFGPGTRLTVT.

This clone has more than one count but fewer than ten. The chain joins TRBV6-1 to TRBJ2-2; D not certain. The CDR3 loop spans 11 amino acids. V was cut by 7 bases and J by 2 bases, with 2 bases left in between. Germline lookup yields CDR1 MNHNS and CDR2 SASEGT. For the CDR3, the DNA is TGTGCCAGCACTAACACCGGGGAGCTGTTTTTT. It translates to CASTNTGELFF.

The chain is built from TRBV5-1 and TRBJ1-2, with D uncertain. With 0 bases removed from V and 4 bases from J, the gap between germline ends came to 4 bases. The CDR3 sequence is 12 residues long. Germline CDR1 and CDR2: SGHRS and YFSETQ. The CDR3 bases are TGCGCCAGCAGCTTGGAGAGCTATGGCTACACCTTC. It is translated as CASSLESYGYTF.

By proportion, this clone is medium-sized (0.01 to 0.1%). V usage is TRBV11-2 and J usage is TRBJ2-3, with a possible D match to TRBD2 (5 bases). V was clipped by 3 bases and J by 3 bases, with 16 bases between them. The CDR3 covers 16 residues. CDR1 SGHAT and CDR2 FQNNGV come from the germline V gene. The CDR3: CASSFLRGSSTDTQYF. CDR3 in DNA: TGTGCCAGCAGCTTCCTACGGGGATCTTCGACAGATACGCAGTATTTT.

This clone has just a few counts. In the same sample, other DNA sequences code for this CDR3. The chain has TRBV7-9 and TRBJ2-3; tentatively, D is TRBD1 (5 bases). The CDR3 runs 16 residues. V shed 5 bases and J shed 2 bases, with 17 bases lying between them. CDR1 is SEHNR and CDR2 is FQNEAQ in the germline V gene (reference sequence). CDR3 DNA: TGTGCCAGCAGCCCTACCGGTACAGGTACCACAGATACGCAGTATTTT. It yields the protein CASSPTGTGTTDTQYF.

This chain joins TRBV6-1 and TRBJ2-7, with 8 bases that match TRBD2. CDR1 MNHNS and CDR2 SASEGT come from the germline V gene. V trimming: 1 base; J trimming: 4 bases; junction bases outside the gene matches: 9. This CDR3 has 16 residues. The CDR3 DNA follows: TGTGCCAGCAGTGAAGATCCCAGCGGGGGAAAATACGAGCAGTACTTC. This translates into CASSEDPSGGKYEQYF.

This clone was seen at least ten times. CDR3 DNA sequence: TGTGCCAGCAGCCGCCGACTTACTAGCACAGATACGCAGTATTTT. Its protein is CASSRRLTSTDTQYF. J is TRBJ2-3 and V is TRBV11-3; D ambiguous. This CDR3 region has 15 residues. Germline V gene data show CDR1 as SGHNT and CDR2 as YENEEA. V was trimmed by 5 bases and J by 0 bases, leaving 12 bases between them.

This clone was seen at least ten times. The gene calls are TRBV6-1 and TRBJ2-7, with TRBD2 as a possible D gene (6 bases). Deletions cut 9 bases from V and 10 bases from J, with 16 bases between. CDR1 MNHNS and CDR2 SASEGT come from the germline V gene. The CDR3 length is 11 residues. This chain's CDR3 is CASSGGGRQYF. CDR3 bases: TGTGCCAGTTCTGGGGGAGGAAGACAGTACTTC.

This clone is medium-sized by share. The sample contains more than one DNA sequence encoding this CDR3. This chain connects TRBV6-1 to TRBJ2-3; D could derive from TRBD1 or TRBD2 (5 bases each). Germline loops: CDR1 MNHNS, CDR2 SASEGT. The CDR3 runs 15 residues. Trimming took 1 base from V and 4 from J, leaving 12 bases between them. CDR3 sequence: CASSEEGSGADTQYF. The DNA of the CDR3 is TGTGCCAGCAGTGAAGAGGGGAGTGGGGCAGATACGCAGTATTTT.